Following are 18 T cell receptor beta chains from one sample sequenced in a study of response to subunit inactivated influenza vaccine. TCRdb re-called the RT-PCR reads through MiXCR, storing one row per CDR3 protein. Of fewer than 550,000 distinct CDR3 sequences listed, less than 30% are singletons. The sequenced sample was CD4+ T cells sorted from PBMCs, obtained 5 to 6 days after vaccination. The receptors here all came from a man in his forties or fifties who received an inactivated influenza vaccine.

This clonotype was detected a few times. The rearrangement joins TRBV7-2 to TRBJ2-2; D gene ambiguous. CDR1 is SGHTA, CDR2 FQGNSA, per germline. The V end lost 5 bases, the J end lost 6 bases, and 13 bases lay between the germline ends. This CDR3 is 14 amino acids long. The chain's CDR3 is CASSGRKGPGELFF. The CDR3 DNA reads TGTGCCAGCAGCGGACGCAAGGGTCCCGGGGAGCTGTTTTTT.

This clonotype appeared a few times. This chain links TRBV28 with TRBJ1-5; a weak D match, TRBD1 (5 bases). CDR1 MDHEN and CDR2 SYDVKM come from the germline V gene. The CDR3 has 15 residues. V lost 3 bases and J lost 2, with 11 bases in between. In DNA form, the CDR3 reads TGTGCCAGCAGTTTGTCAGGGTCAGGCAATCAGCCCCAGCATTTT. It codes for CASSLSGSGNQPQHF.

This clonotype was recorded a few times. Here the CDR3 reads CASSAFGAGTSTDTQYF. CDR3 nucleotide sequence: TGTGCCAGCAGCGCCTTTGGTGCGGGCACTAGCACAGATACGCAGTATTTT. V gene TRBV28 combines with J gene TRBJ2-3, with D possibly matching TRBD2 (5 bases). The germline V and J ends were trimmed by 6 bases and 0 bases, with 19 bases remaining between them. The germline V gene encodes CDR1 MDHEN and CDR2 SYDVKM. The CDR3 covers 17 residues.

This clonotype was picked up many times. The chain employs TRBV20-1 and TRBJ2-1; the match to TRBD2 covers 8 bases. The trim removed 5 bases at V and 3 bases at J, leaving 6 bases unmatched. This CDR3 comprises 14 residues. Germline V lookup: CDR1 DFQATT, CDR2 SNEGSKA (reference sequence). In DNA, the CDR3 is TGCAGTGCTTATAAGCGGGGGCACTACAATGAGCAGTTCTTC. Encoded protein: CSAYKRGHYNEQFF.

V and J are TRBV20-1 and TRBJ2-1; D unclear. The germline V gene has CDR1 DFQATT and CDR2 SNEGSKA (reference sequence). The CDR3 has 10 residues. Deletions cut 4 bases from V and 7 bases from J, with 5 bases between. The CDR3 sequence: CSANRNEQFF. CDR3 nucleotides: TGCAGTGCTAATAGGAATGAGCAGTTCTTC.

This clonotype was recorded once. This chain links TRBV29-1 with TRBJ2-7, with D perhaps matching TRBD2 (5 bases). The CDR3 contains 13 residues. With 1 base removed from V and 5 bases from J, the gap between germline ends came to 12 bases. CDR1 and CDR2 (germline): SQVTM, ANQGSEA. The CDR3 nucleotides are TGCAGCGTTGAAGGTAGGAGGAAGAACGAGCAGTACTTC. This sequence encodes CSVEGRRKNEQYF.

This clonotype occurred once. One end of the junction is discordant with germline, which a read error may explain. The CDR3 reads CASSRDRGQGSHEQYF. CDR3 coding DNA: TGTGCCAGCAGCAGAGATCGTGGGCAGGGATCCCACGAGCAGTACTTC. The J gene is TRBJ2-7, the V gene TRBV15, with a tentative D call TRBD1 (5 bases). Germline CDR1 LNHNV, CDR2 YYDKDF (reference sequence). The CDR3 extends over 16 amino acids. The variable domain in full, with the rest retrieved from reference TRBV15 and TRBJ2-7, is DAMVIQNPRYQVTQFGKPVTLSCSQTLNHNVMYWYQQKSSQAPKLLFHYYDKDFNNEADTPDNFQSRRPNTSFCFLDIRSPGLGDTAMYLCASSRDRGQGSHEQYFGPGTRLTVT.

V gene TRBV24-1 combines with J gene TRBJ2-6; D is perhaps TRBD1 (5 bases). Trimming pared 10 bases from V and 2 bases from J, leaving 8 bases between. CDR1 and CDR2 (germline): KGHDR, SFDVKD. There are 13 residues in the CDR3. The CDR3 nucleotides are TGTGCCACGGGGCCTACTGGGGCCAACGTCCTGACTTTC. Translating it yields CATGPTGANVLTF.

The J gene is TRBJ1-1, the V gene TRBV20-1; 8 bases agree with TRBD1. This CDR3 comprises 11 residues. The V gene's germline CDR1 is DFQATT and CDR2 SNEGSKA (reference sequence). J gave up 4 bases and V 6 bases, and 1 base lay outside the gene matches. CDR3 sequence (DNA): TGCAGTGCGGACAGGGCCACTGAAGCTTTCTTT. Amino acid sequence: CSADRATEAFF.

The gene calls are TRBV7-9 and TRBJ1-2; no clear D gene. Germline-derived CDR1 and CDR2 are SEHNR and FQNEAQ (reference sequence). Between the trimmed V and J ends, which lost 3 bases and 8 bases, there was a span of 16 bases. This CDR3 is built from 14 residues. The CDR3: CASSFRPRLGGYTF. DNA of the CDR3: TGTGCCAGCAGCTTCCGCCCCAGGCTCGGAGGCTACACCTTC.

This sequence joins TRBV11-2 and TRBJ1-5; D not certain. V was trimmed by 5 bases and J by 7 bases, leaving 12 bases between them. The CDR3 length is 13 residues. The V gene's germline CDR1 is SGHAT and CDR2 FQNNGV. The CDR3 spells CASSESAVQPQHF. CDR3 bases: TGTGCCAGCAGCGAGTCGGCTGTCCAGCCCCAGCATTTT.

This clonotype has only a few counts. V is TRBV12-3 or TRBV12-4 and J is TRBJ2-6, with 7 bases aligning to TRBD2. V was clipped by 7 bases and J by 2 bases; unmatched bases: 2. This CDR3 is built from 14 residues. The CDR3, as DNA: TGTGCCAGCACACGGGGGGCTGGGGCCAACGTCCTGACTTTC. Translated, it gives CASTRGAGANVLTF.

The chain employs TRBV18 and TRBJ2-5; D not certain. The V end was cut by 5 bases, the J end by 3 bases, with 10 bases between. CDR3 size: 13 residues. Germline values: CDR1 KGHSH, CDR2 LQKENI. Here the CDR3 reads CASSARPKETQYF. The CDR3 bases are TGTGCCAGCTCAGCCAGGCCAAAAGAGACCCAGTACTTC.

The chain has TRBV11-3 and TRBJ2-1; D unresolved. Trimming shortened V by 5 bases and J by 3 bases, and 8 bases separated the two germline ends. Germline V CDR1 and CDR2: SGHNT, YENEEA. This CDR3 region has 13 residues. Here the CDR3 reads CASSANSYNEQFF. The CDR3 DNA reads TGTGCCAGCAGCGCTAACAGCTACAATGAGCAGTTCTTC.

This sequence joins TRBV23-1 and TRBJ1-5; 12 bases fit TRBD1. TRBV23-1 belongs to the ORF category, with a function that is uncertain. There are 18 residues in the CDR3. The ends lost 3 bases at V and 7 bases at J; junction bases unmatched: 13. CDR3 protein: CASSQEYSGTGGRQPQHF. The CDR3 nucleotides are TGCGCCAGCAGTCAGGAATACTCTGGGACAGGGGGCAGGCAGCCCCAGCATTTT.

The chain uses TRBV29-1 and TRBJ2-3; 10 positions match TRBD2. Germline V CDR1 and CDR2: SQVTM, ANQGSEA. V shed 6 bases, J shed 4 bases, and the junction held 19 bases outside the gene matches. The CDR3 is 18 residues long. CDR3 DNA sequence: TGCAGCGTGGCCGCCGGGTTACTGGCTAGCGGGAGCCCAGATACGCAGTATTTT. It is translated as CSVAAGLLASGSPDTQYF.

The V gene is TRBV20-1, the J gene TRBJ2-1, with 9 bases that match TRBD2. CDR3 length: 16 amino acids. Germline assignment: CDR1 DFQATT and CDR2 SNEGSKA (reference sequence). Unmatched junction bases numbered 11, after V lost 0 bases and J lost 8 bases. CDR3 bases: TGCAGTGCTAGAGATGGCGCTAGCGGGGCGTGGGATGAGCAGTTCTTC. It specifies CSARDGASGAWDEQFF.

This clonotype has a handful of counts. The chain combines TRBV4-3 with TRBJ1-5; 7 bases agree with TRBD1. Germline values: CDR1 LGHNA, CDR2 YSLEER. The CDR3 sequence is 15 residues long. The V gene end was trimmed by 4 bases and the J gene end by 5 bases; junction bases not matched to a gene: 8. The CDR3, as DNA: TGCGCCAGCAGCCGGGACCGGCAGGGGGATCAGCCCCAGCATTTT. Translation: CASSRDRQGDQPQHF.